Shown below are 16 T cell receptor beta chains from a single sample sequenced in a study of long-term antiretroviral therapy in people with HIV (dated by TCRdb to between 2021 and 2023). The immunoSEQ hsTCRB v3.0 assay was used at survey level resolution to sequence the TRB variable region. TCRdb retrieved this table from immuneACCESS and kept in-frame rearrangements only. Not all clones are present; in checked studies, unresolved V genes account for under half, and no reason is known for the remainder. The sample has fewer than 40,000 clones on record, roughly three quarters of them singletons. In total, the top ten clones hold roughly 8.2% of the sample. The source material was unsorted PBMCs, sampled 3.1 years after starting antiretroviral therapy. The source is a woman aged 45-65 years with HIV.

This clone showed up just a few times. The rearrangement links TRBV2 to TRBJ2-6; D is uncertain. The V and J ends lost 8 bases and 2 bases respectively, with 13 bases between them. The CDR3 is made up of 15 amino acids. Germline lookup yields CDR1 SNHLY and CDR2 FYNNEI. The CDR3 sequence: CASQLESAGANVLTF. CDR3 in DNA: TGTGCCAGCCAGTTAGAGTCAGCTGGGGCCAACGTCCTGACTTTC.

V and J are TRBV5-4 and TRBJ2-7; 9 bases line up with TRBD2. The CDR3 consists of 14 residues. Trimming cost V 4 bases and J 5 bases; bases outside gene matches: 7. Looked up from germline, CDR1 is SGHNT and CDR2 is YYREEE (reference sequence). The CDR3 bases are TGTGCCAGCAGCCCCGGGACTAGCCTCAACGAGCAGTACTTC. This codes for CASSPGTSLNEQYF.

As concerns this clone: A junction boundary mismatches the germline segment, possibly from a read error. V gene TRBV7-9 combines with J gene TRBJ1-1; TRBD1 matches 7 bases. Germline CDR1 SEHNR, CDR2 FQNEAQ (reference sequence). CDR3 length: 13 amino acids. The CDR3 bases are TGTGCCAGCAGCCAGGGACAGAACTCTGAAGCTTTCTTT. Protein sequence: CASSQGQNSEAFF.

The J gene is TRBJ2-3, the V gene TRBV15, with a possible D match to TRBD2 (6 bases). The CDR3 is 14 amino acids. V was clipped by 4 bases and J by 5 bases, with 13 bases between them. CDR1 and CDR2 from the germline V gene are LNHNV and YYDKDF (reference sequence). CDR3 nucleotides: TGTGCCACCAGCACCTTCCTGGGGGGAGATACGCAGTATTTT. It is translated as CATSTFLGGDTQYF.

The rearrangement links TRBV30 to TRBJ1-2; maybe TRBD1 (6 bases). Trimming removed 3 bases from V and 5 bases from J, with 13 bases in between. The germline CDR1 and CDR2 sequences are GTSNPN and SVGIG (reference sequence). The CDR3 totals 13 residues. The CDR3 loop is CAWSPDSRYGYTF. The CDR3 region has the DNA TGTGCCTGGAGCCCGGACAGCCGTTATGGCTACACCTTC.

This clone was detected a few times. The chain couples TRBV4-1 to TRBJ1-2; 8 nucleotides align to TRBD1. The CDR3 covers 16 residues. Trimming cost V 0 bases and J 6 bases; bases outside gene matches: 9. Germline CDR1 and CDR2: MGHRA and YSYEKL. CDR3 residues: CASSQDQDREWNGYTF. The DNA for the CDR3 is TGCGCCAGCAGCCAAGATCAGGACAGGGAATGGAATGGCTACACCTTC.

V and J are TRBV5-6 and TRBJ2-3; 8 bases are a match to TRBD2. Germline assignment: CDR1 SGHDT and CDR2 YYEEEE. This CDR3 has 15 amino acids. The V gene end was trimmed by 0 bases and the J gene end by 6 bases; junction bases not matched to a gene: 6. The CDR3 sequence is CASSLGWTSHDTQYF. DNA for the CDR3: TGTGCCAGCAGCTTGGGCTGGACTAGCCACGATACGCAGTATTTT.

The chain couples TRBV27 to TRBJ1-5, with 10 bases aligning to TRBD1. CDR1 is MNHEY, CDR2 SMNVEV, per germline (reference sequence). The ends lost 5 bases at V and 7 bases at J; junction bases unmatched: 11. CDR3 length equals 16 residues. CDR3 residues: CASSPLGTGVGQPQHF. The CDR3 coding sequence is TGTGCCAGCAGTCCCCTAGGGACAGGGGTGGGACAGCCCCAGCATTTT.

The chain couples TRBV6-6 to TRBJ1-5; D is undetermined. Trimming pared 2 bases from V and 7 bases from J, leaving 6 bases between. This CDR3 is 12 amino acids long. The germline gives CDR1 MNHNY, CDR2 SVGAGI (reference sequence). This CDR3 reads CASSYPVQPQHF. CDR3 nucleotides: TGTGCCAGCAGTTACCCGGTCCAGCCCCAGCATTTT.

V gene TRBV10-3 combines with J gene TRBJ2-3, with TRBD1 identical over 12 bases. Per germline, CDR1 ENHRY and CDR2 SYGVKD. The ends lost 3 bases at V and 5 bases at J; junction bases unmatched: 6. The CDR3 covers 16 residues. This CDR3 reads CAISDPGQGARDTQYF. The CDR3, as DNA: TGTGCCATCAGTGACCCGGGACAGGGGGCGCGAGATACGCAGTATTTT.

The chain is built from TRBV5-6 and TRBJ1-1, with unresolved D. The CDR3 covers 11 residues. Germline values: CDR1 SGHDT, CDR2 YYEEEE. V was clipped by 4 bases and J by 10 bases, with 11 bases between them. The DNA for the CDR3 is TGTGCCAGCAGCCCCCTGCGGGGAGCTTTCTTT. Amino acid sequence: CASSPLRGAFF.

Within the sample, this clone is medium-sized. This chain uses TRBV10-3 with TRBJ1-3, with no clear D. CDR3 length equals 11 residues. V shed 7 bases and J shed 0 bases, with 1 base lying between them. Germline CDR1 is ENHRY and CDR2 is SYGVKD. In nucleotides, the CDR3 is TGTGCCATCAACTCTGGAAACACCATATATTTT. This sequence encodes CAINSGNTIYF.

V gene TRBV2 combines with J gene TRBJ1-2; unclear D gene. CDR3 length: 16 residues. Trimming left V 0 bases short and J 3 bases short, with 14 bases between. Germline V gene sequence: CDR1 SNHLY, CDR2 FYNNEI. The CDR3, as DNA: TGTGCCAGCAGTGAAGCTTCTGGCTTGGGTTACTATGGCTACACCTTC. Encoded protein: CASSEASGLGYYGYTF.

The chain's CDR3 is CASSTSTDTQYF. As DNA, the CDR3 is TGTGCCAGCTCAACTAGCACAGATACGCAGTATTTT. The chain employs TRBV18 and TRBJ2-3; unclear D gene. V shed 5 bases and J shed 0 bases, with 3 bases lying between them. This CDR3 contains 12 residues. The germline V gene has CDR1 KGHSH and CDR2 LQKENI.

The J gene is TRBJ1-1, the V gene TRBV6-5; TRBD1 agrees at 7 bases. The CDR3 has 14 residues. V lost 8 bases and J lost 5; bases outside the gene matches: 11. From germline, CDR1 is MNHEY and CDR2 SVGAGI. The CDR3 loop is CASGGGGRSTEAFF. In nucleotides, the CDR3 is TGTGCCAGCGGGGGAGGGGGCAGGAGTACTGAAGCTTTCTTT.

The genes are TRBV10-3 and TRBJ1-3; TRBD1 aligns across 7 bases. Trimming cost V 6 bases and J 3 bases; bases outside gene matches: 2. Germline V lookup: CDR1 ENHRY, CDR2 SYGVKD. This CDR3 region has 13 residues. The CDR3 bases are TGTGCCATCAGCCAGGGGGATGGAAACACCATATATTTT. It encodes CAISQGDGNTIYF.